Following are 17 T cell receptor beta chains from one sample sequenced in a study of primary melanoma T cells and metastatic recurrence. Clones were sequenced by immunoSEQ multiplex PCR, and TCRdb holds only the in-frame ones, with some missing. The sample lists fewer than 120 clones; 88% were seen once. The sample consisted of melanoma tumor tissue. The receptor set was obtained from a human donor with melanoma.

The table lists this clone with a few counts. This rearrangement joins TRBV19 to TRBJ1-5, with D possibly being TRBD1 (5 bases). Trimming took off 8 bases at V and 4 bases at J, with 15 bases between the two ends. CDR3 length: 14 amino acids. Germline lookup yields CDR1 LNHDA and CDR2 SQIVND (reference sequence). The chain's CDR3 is CASLDGAENQPQHF. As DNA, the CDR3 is TGTGCCAGTCTCGACGGGGCGGAAAATCAGCCCCAGCATTTT.

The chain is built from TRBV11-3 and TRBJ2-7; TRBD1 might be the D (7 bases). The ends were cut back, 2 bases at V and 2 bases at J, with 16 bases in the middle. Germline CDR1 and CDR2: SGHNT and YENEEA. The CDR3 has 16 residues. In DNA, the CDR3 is TGTGCCAGCAGCTTAACCGGAGGGGGACAGCCCTACGAGCAGTACTTC. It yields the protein CASSLTGGGQPYEQYF.

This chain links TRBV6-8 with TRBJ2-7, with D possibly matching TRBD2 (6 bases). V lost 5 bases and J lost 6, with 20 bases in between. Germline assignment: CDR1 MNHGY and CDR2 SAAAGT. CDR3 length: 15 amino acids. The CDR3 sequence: CASSPSGLRIIEQYF. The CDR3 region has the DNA TGTGCCAGCAGTCCCTCGGGACTCCGGATCATCGAGCAGTACTTC.

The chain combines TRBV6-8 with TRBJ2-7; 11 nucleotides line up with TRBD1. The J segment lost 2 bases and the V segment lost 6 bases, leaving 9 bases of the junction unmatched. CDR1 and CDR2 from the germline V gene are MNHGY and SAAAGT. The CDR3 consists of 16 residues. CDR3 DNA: TGTGCCAGCAGAAAAATGGGACAGGGGGGTACCTACGAGCAGTACTTC. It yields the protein CASRKMGQGGTYEQYF.

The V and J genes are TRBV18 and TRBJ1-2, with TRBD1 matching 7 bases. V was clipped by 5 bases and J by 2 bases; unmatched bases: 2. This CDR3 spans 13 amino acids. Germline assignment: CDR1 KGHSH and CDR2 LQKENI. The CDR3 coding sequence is TGTGCCAGCTCAGGACAGGTGAACTATGGCTACACCTTC. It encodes CASSGQVNYGYTF.

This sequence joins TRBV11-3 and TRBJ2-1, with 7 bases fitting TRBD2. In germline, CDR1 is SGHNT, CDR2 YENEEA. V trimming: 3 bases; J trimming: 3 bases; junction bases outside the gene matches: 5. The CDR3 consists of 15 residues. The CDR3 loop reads CASSLRLADYNEQFF. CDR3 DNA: TGTGCCAGCAGCTTGCGTCTAGCGGACTACAATGAGCAGTTCTTC.

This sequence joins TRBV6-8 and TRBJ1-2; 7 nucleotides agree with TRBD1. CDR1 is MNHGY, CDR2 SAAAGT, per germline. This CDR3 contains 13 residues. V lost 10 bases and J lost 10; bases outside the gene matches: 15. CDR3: CAITGAPSGYYTF. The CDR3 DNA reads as TGTGCCATCACAGGGGCCCCATCTGGCTACTACACCTTC.

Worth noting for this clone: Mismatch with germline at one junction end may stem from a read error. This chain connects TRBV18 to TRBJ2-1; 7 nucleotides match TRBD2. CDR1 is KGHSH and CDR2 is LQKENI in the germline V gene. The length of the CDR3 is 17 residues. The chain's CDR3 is CASSPPGLSRSYNEQFF. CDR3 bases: TGTGCCAGCTCACCTCCGGGACTATCCCGCTCCTATAATGAGCAGTTCTTC. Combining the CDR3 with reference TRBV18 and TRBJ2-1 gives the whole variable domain NAGVMQNPRHLVRRRGQEARLRCSPMKGHSHVYWYRQLPEEGLKFMVYLQKENIIDESGMPKERFSAEFPKEGPSILRIQQVVRGDSAAYFCASSPPGLSRSYNEQFFGPGTRLTVL.

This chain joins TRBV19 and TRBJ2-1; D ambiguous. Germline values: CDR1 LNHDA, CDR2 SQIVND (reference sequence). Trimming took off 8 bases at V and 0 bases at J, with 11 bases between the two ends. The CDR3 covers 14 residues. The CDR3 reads CASQSRNSYNEQFF. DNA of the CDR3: TGTGCCAGTCAGAGCAGAAACTCCTACAATGAGCAGTTCTTC.

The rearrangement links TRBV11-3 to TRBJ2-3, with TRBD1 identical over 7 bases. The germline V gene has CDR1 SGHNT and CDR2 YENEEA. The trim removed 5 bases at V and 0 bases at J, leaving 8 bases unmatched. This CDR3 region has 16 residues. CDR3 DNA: TGTGCCAGCAGCATTACAGGGGCCCCTAGCACAGATACGCAGTATTTT. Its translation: CASSITGAPSTDTQYF.

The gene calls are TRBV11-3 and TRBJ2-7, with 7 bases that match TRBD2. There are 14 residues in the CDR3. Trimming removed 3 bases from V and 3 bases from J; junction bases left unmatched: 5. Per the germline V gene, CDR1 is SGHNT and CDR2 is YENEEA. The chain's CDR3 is CASSFSGFGYEQYF. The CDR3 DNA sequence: TGTGCCAGCAGCTTTAGCGGGTTTGGCTACGAGCAGTACTTC.

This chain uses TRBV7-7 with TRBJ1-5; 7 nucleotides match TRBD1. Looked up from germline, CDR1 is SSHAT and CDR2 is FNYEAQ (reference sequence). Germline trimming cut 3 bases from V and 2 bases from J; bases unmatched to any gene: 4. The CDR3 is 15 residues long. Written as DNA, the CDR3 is TGTGCCAGCAGCTTGGATACAGGGGGCAATCAGCCCCAGCATTTT. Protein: CASSLDTGGNQPQHF.

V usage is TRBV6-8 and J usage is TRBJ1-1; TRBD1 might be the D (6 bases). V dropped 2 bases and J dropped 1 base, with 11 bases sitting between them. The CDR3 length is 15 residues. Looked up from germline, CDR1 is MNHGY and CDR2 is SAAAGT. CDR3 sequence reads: CASSYRGLPNTEAFF. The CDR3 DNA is TGTGCCAGCAGTTACAGGGGGTTACCGAACACTGAAGCTTTCTTT.

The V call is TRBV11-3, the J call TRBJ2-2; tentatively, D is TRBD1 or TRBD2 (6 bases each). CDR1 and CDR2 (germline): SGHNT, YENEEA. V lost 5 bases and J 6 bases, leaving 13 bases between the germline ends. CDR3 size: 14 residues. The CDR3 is CASSPPGAAGELFF. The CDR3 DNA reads TGTGCCAGCAGCCCACCGGGGGCGGCCGGGGAGCTGTTTTTT.

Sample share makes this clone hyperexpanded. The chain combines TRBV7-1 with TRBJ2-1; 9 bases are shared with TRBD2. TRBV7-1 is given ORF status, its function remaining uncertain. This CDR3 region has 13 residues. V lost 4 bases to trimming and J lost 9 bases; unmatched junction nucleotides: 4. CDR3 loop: CASSFSGSLEQFF. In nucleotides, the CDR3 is TGTGCCAGCAGCTTTAGCGGGAGCCTTGAGCAGTTCTTC.

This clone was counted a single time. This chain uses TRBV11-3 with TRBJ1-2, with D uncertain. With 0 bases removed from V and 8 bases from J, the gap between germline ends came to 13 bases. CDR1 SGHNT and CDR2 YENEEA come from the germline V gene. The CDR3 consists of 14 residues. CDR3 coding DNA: TGTGCCAGCAGCTTAGATGGCTACGACTCAGGCTACACCTTC. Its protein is CASSLDGYDSGYTF.

As DNA, the CDR3 is TGTGCCAGTAGTAGGGGACTAGCGGGAGCTGAGCAGTTCTTC. It specifies CASSRGLAGAEQFF. This rearrangement joins TRBV19 to TRBJ2-1, with TRBD2 matching over 14 bases. The CDR3 is 14 residues long. Losses at the gene ends were 4 bases for V and 9 bases for J; bases not matched to a gene: 2. CDR1 is LNHDA and CDR2 is SQIVND in the germline V gene (reference sequence).